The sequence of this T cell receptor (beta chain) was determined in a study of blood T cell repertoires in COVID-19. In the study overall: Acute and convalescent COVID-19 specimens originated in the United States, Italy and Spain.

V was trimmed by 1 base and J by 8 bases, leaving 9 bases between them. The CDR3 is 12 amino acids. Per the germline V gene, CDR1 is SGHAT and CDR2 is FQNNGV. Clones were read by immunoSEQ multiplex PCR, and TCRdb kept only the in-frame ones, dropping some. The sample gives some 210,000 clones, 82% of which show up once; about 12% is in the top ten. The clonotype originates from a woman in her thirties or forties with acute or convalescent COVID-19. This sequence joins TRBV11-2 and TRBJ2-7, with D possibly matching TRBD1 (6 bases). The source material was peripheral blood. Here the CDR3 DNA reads TGTGCCAGCAGCTTAGGGTGGGGGCAGCAGTACTTC. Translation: CASSLGWGQQYF.